One sample yielded the 19 T cell receptor beta chains listed below, sequenced in a study of identical twins. MiXCR was run by TCRdb on the 5' RACE reads, yielding one entry per CDR3 protein. The table shows about 810,000 distinct CDR3 sequences, with about 12% occurring only once. In addition, the sample was reused for a study of yellow fever vaccine responses in identical twins.

The material sequenced was PBMCs. These receptors were taken from a woman aged 18-29 years in good health.

This clonotype was recorded at least ten times. The chain links TRBV5-1 to TRBJ2-2; 14 nucleotides line up with TRBD2. The V gene's germline CDR1 is SGHRS and CDR2 YFSETQ. The junction had 6 bases not matched to a gene; V was cut back by 0 bases and J by 2 bases. The CDR3 has 19 residues. The CDR3 nucleotides read TGCGCCAGCAGCTTGGAGGGCGGACTAGCGGGGGGCAACACCGGGGAGCTGTTTTTT. It encodes CASSLEGGLAGGNTGELFF.

This clonotype turned up a few times. This chain connects TRBV18 to TRBJ2-1, with 7 bases fitting TRBD2. The trim removed 4 bases at V and 12 bases at J, leaving 21 bases unmatched. Germline CDR1 KGHSH, CDR2 LQKENI. This CDR3 has 17 amino acids. The CDR3 DNA is TGTGCCAGCTCACTACTTAGGAGCGGGGTCCCTACGGCGGGGCAGTTCTTC. It encodes CASSLLRSGVPTAGQFF.

V gene TRBV5-1 combines with J gene TRBJ2-2, with D perhaps matching TRBD1 (5 bases). This CDR3 is 15 amino acids long. Germline CDR1 is SGHRS and CDR2 is YFSETQ. Trimming removed 7 bases from V and 4 bases from J, with 17 bases in between. The CDR3 nucleotides are TGCGCCAGCTACCCGGGCAGGGCTGTCACCGGGGAGCTGTTTTTT. Encoded protein: CASYPGRAVTGELFF.

The rearrangement links TRBV20-1 to TRBJ2-3, with D possibly being TRBD1 (6 bases). This CDR3 region has 13 residues. CDR1 and CDR2 from the germline V gene are DFQATT and SNEGSKA (reference sequence). V lost 3 bases, J lost 1 base, and 8 bases lay in between. CDR3 sequence (DNA): TGCAGTGCTAGGAGGACAGGCACAGATACGCAGTATTTT. Its translation: CSARRTGTDTQYF.

The V gene is TRBV7-3, the J gene TRBJ2-1; TRBD2 aligns across 14 bases. V was pared by 4 bases and J by 7 bases, with 3 bases of the junction left unmatched. The germline gives CDR1 SGHTA, CDR2 FQGTGA. This CDR3 contains 15 residues. The CDR3 DNA follows: TGTGCCAGCAGCTACGGGACTAGCGGGAGAAATGAGCAGTTCTTC. Translation: CASSYGTSGRNEQFF.

J is TRBJ1-6 and V is TRBV7-2, with D unclear. CDR1 is SGHTA and CDR2 is FQGNSA in the germline V gene. The CDR3 consists of 13 residues. V shed 1 base and J shed 12 bases, with 10 bases lying between them. CDR3 amino acids: CASSLVTAEPLHF. The CDR3, as DNA: TGTGCCAGCAGCTTAGTAACAGCCGAACCCCTCCACTTT.

This clonotype was seen repeatedly, ten times or more. The chain joins TRBV10-3 to TRBJ2-3; 9 nucleotides line up with TRBD1. The CDR3 is 16 amino acids. CDR1 and CDR2 from the germline V gene are ENHRY and SYGVKD. V was clipped by 7 bases and J by 1 base; unmatched bases: 9. The chain's CDR3 is CAIILPDRGGTDTQYF. Written as DNA, the CDR3 is TGTGCCATCATCTTACCGGACAGGGGAGGCACAGATACGCAGTATTTT.

The table lists this clonotype with a few counts. The chain has TRBV29-1 and TRBJ1-1; 11 nucleotides agree with TRBD1. Germline values: CDR1 SQVTM, CDR2 ANQGSEA. With V trimmed by 2 bases and J by 5 bases, 7 bases remained unmatched. This CDR3 region has 15 residues. This CDR3 reads CSVEPWDRGFTEAFF. Written as DNA, the CDR3 is TGCAGCGTTGAACCATGGGACAGGGGGTTTACTGAAGCTTTCTTT.

This clonotype appeared a few times. The chain combines TRBV2 with TRBJ2-3, with 8 bases aligning to TRBD2. Per the germline V gene, CDR1 is SNHLY and CDR2 is FYNNEI. This CDR3 spans 19 amino acids. With 1 base clipped from V and 1 base from J, the junction kept 13 bases outside the gene matches. The CDR3: CASSEVGRGGSLGTDTQYF. The CDR3 DNA is TGTGCCAGCAGTGAAGTCGGTCGGGGGGGCTCCCTGGGCACAGATACGCAGTATTTT.

The rearrangement uses TRBV7-6 and TRBJ2-1; the D call may be TRBD1 or TRBD2 (5 bases each). Germline-derived CDR1 and CDR2 are SGHVS and FNYEAQ. Trimming took 4 bases from V and 8 from J, leaving 12 bases between them. This CDR3 contains 13 residues. The CDR3 protein is CASSYRDEHEQFF. The CDR3 DNA reads TGTGCCAGCAGCTATCGGGACGAACATGAGCAGTTCTTC.

The V and J genes are TRBV7-9 and TRBJ2-7; 9 bases fit TRBD1. Germline assignment: CDR1 SEHNR and CDR2 FQNEAQ (reference sequence). The trim removed 1 base at V and 2 bases at J, leaving 9 bases unmatched. This CDR3 is built from 17 residues. The DNA for the CDR3 is TGTGCCAGCAGCTTAGGCTGGGGACAGGGAGCGACCTACGAGCAGTACTTC. Translating gives CASSLGWGQGATYEQYF.

The chain combines TRBV7-9 with TRBJ1-1; TRBD1 agrees at 10 bases. Germline V gene data show CDR1 as SEHNR and CDR2 as FQNEAQ (reference sequence). CDR3 length equals 14 residues. V lost 5 bases and J lost 6; bases outside the gene matches: 6. CDR3 protein: CASSTLDRGAEAFF. CDR3 coding DNA: TGTGCCAGCAGCACCCTGGACAGGGGGGCTGAAGCTTTCTTT.

Only a few counts were recorded for this clonotype. The junction and the germline gene differ at one end; a read error may be behind it. The chain is built from TRBV7-9 and TRBJ2-1, with 9 positions matching TRBD2. Looked up from germline, CDR1 is SEHNR and CDR2 is FQNEAQ (reference sequence). CDR3 size: 11 residues. The CDR3 here is CASSLSVAGVF. The CDR3 region has the DNA TGTGCCAGCAGCTTGTCGGTAGCGGGGGTGTTC.

The chain uses TRBV7-3 and TRBJ2-3; 10 positions agree with TRBD2. V gave up 5 bases and J gave up 4 bases; unmatched junction bases: 9. The CDR3 runs 16 residues. The germline gives CDR1 SGHTA, CDR2 FQGTGA. The CDR3 here is CASSPLGAGGPDTQYF. The CDR3 nucleotides read TGTGCCAGCAGCCCTTTAGGAGCGGGAGGGCCAGATACGCAGTATTTT.

The V and J genes are TRBV2 and TRBJ1-1, with D possibly being TRBD1 (6 bases). This CDR3 is built from 17 residues. Deletions cut 0 bases from V and 3 bases from J, with 17 bases between. The germline V gene encodes CDR1 SNHLY and CDR2 FYNNEI. The CDR3 loop is CASSEALPADSYTEAFF. The CDR3 DNA is TGTGCCAGCAGTGAAGCGCTTCCTGCGGACAGTTACACTGAAGCTTTCTTT.

This clonotype occurred a few times. The chain has TRBV6-1 and TRBJ2-2; 7 bases line up with TRBD2. The CDR3 extends over 16 amino acids. Per germline, CDR1 MNHNS and CDR2 SASEGT. The V segment lost 8 bases and the J segment 7 bases; nucleotides outside the gene matches: 16. CDR3 sequence (DNA): TGTGCCAGCGCTGACACGGGAGGACCAATCTACGGGGAGCTGTTTTTT. Protein sequence: CASADTGGPIYGELFF.

This clonotype was detected a few times. The chain combines TRBV16 with TRBJ1-2, with D unresolved. V gave up 0 bases and J gave up 4 bases, with 9 bases separating them. CDR3 length equals 14 residues. CDR1 and CDR2 from the germline V gene are KGHSY and FQNENV. This CDR3 reads CASSQSAGLYGYTF. CDR3 in DNA: TGTGCCAGCAGCCAATCGGCCGGTCTCTATGGCTACACCTTC.

The gene calls are TRBV6-1 and TRBJ2-1; 9 positions agree with TRBD1. Per germline, CDR1 MNHNS and CDR2 SASEGT. This CDR3 comprises 17 residues. Trimming took 2 bases from V and 8 from J; bases not matched to a gene: 13. CDR3 loop: CASSEKLTGTGRDEQFF. The DNA of the CDR3 is TGTGCCAGCAGTGAAAAACTTACCGGGACAGGGAGGGATGAGCAGTTCTTC.

The chain employs TRBV12-3 or TRBV12-4 and TRBJ2-7; the D gene is possibly TRBD2 (5 bases). V was pared by 6 bases and J by 5 bases, with 11 bases between. The CDR3 is 12 residues long. CDR3 residues: CASSPVGDEQYF. For the CDR3, the DNA is TGTGCCAGCAGCCCCGTCGGGGACGAGCAGTACTTC.